The rows below give T cell receptor beta chains drawn from one sample of a study of T-cell reconstitution after alpha-beta-depleted transplantation in children. Using its own MiXCR run on the PCR reads, TCRdb lists one record per CDR3 protein. The table has around 78,000 distinct CDR3 sequences, roughly 13% seen once. The input for sequencing was PBMCs, mostly from graft donor cells, taken 180 days after TCRalphabeta/CD19-depleted stem cell transplant. The source is a male patient aged 2 to 9 who had a stem cell transplant for acute lymphoblastic leukemia, so the T cells may come from the graft donor. The CDR3 runs from the conserved cysteine through the conserved F or W. The D gene is left open where the match is weak. The listing skips clone size in some rows; elsewhere it reads once, few, many or a size class.

clone size: few; CDR3 length: 12; J gene: TRBJ2-7; D gene: -; V gene: TRBV5-8; CDR3 DNA: TGTGCCAGCAGCCTCGACAACTACGAGCAGTACTTC; CDR3 protein: CASSLDNYEQYF
clone size: many; CDR3 length: 14; J gene: TRBJ2-2; D gene: -; V gene: TRBV12-5; CDR3 DNA: TGTGCTAGTGGTTTGAAAGGCAACACCGGGGAGCTGTTTTTT; CDR3 protein: CASGLKGNTGELFF
clone size: few; CDR3 length: 18; J gene: TRBJ2-7; D gene: TRBD2; V gene: TRBV7-2; CDR3 DNA: TGTGCCAGCAGCTTAGCCCCCGGGGGGGGCCTATTCTCCTACGAGCAGTACTTC; CDR3 protein: CASSLAPGGGLFSYEQYF
clone size: -; CDR3 length: 14; J gene: TRBJ2-1; D gene: -; V gene: TRBV27; CDR3 DNA: TGTGCCAGCAGTTCACGGACCCGGGACAATGAGCAGTTCTTC; CDR3 protein: CASSSRTRDNEQFF
clone size: -; CDR3 length: 15; J gene: TRBJ2-5; D gene: -; V gene: TRBV5-1; CDR3 DNA: TGCGCCAGCAGCTCCCGCGGGGTTCGCCAAGAGACCCAGTACTTC; CDR3 protein: CASSSRGVRQETQYF
clone size: few; CDR3 length: 15; J gene: TRBJ1-3; D gene: -; V gene: TRBV2; CDR3 DNA: TGTGCCAGCGGTACAGGCCCCAGTCCCCGAAACACCATATATTTT; CDR3 protein: CASGTGPSPRNTIYF
clone size: few; CDR3 length: 13; J gene: TRBJ2-3; D gene: -; V gene: TRBV3-1; CDR3 DNA: TGTGCCAGCAGCCAGAATCTCCGGGATACGCAGTATTTT; CDR3 protein: CASSQNLRDTQYF
clone size: -; CDR3 length: 14; J gene: TRBJ2-5; D gene: -; V gene: TRBV7-3; CDR3 DNA: TGTGCCAGCAGCCCCAATAGCGGCCAAGAGACCCAGTACTTC; CDR3 protein: CASSPNSGQETQYF
clone size: few; CDR3 length: 14; J gene: TRBJ1-1; D gene: -; V gene: TRBV6-5; CDR3 DNA: TGTGCCAGCAGTTTTCAGGGCGCGAACACTGAAGCTTTCTTT; CDR3 protein: CASSFQGANTEAFF
clone size: few; CDR3 length: 13; J gene: TRBJ2-4; D gene: -; V gene: TRBV18; CDR3 DNA: TGTGCCAGCTCAGAGGGTGCCCCGCACATTCAGTACTTC; CDR3 protein: CASSEGAPHIQYF
clone size: -; CDR3 length: 14; J gene: TRBJ2-7; D gene: TRBD2; V gene: TRBV24-1; CDR3 DNA: TGTGCCACCCAAGGGGATGTAGCGGGGGAGCGTCAGTACTTC; CDR3 protein: CATQGDVAGERQYF
clone size: -; CDR3 length: 13; J gene: TRBJ2-3; D gene: -; V gene: TRBV15; CDR3 DNA: TGTGCCACCAGCAGTTTCCCGACAGATACGCAGTATTTT; CDR3 protein: CATSSFPTDTQYF
clone size: -; CDR3 length: 14; J gene: TRBJ1-2; D gene: TRBD1; V gene: TRBV27; CDR3 DNA: TGTGCCAGCAGTCTCCGACAGGGAAACTATGGCTACACCTTC; CDR3 protein: CASSLRQGNYGYTF
clone size: -; CDR3 length: 17; J gene: TRBJ2-2; D gene: -; V gene: TRBV12-3/TRBV12-4; CDR3 DNA: TGTGCCAGCAGTTTAGAGAGCAGTTTCGCGAACACCGGGGAGCTGTTTTTT; CDR3 protein: CASSLESSFANTGELFF
clone size: few; CDR3 length: 10; J gene: TRBJ1-5; D gene: -; V gene: TRBV6-5; CDR3 DNA: TGTGCCAGCGGGTATCAGCCCCAGCATTTT; CDR3 protein: CASGYQPQHF
clone size: few; CDR3 length: 15; J gene: TRBJ2-1; D gene: TRBD2; V gene: TRBV11-2; CDR3 DNA: TGTGCCAGCAGCATACTAGCGGGATCTCGCAATGAGCAGTTCTTC; CDR3 protein: CASSILAGSRNEQFF
clone size: few; CDR3 length: 19; J gene: TRBJ2-7; D gene: TRBD1; V gene: TRBV29-1; CDR3 DNA: TGCAGCGTTTCTCAGCCCCGGACAGGGAAGGCTATGGGAGTCTACGAGCAGTACTTC; CDR3 protein: CSVSQPRTGKAMGVYEQYF
clone size: few; CDR3 length: 13; J gene: TRBJ2-5; D gene: TRBD1; V gene: TRBV6-6; CDR3 DNA: TGTGCCAGCAGTCGGGACAGCGGAGAGACCCAGTACTTC; CDR3 protein: CASSRDSGETQYF
clone size: few; CDR3 length: 14; J gene: TRBJ2-1; D gene: TRBD2; V gene: TRBV20-1; CDR3 DNA: TGCAGTGCTCCTAGCGGGGGGACCCACAATGAGCAGTTCTTC; CDR3 protein: CSAPSGGTHNEQFF
clone size: -; CDR3 length: 16; J gene: TRBJ1-6; D gene: -; V gene: TRBV28; CDR3 DNA: TGTGCCAGCAGTTTATCCGCCCGGGTATGGGGATCACCCCTCCACTTT; CDR3 protein: CASSLSARVWGSPLHF
clone size: few; CDR3 length: 14; J gene: TRBJ2-3; D gene: TRBD2; V gene: TRBV10-3; CDR3 DNA: TGTGCCATCAACCCTAGCGGCCTCACAGATACGCAGTATTTT; CDR3 protein: CAINPSGLTDTQYF
clone size: -; CDR3 length: 15; J gene: TRBJ1-3; D gene: -; V gene: TRBV28; CDR3 DNA: TGTGCCAGCAGTCCTATAGGGACCGTCGGAAACACCATATATTTT; CDR3 protein: CASSPIGTVGNTIYF
clone size: -; CDR3 length: 13; J gene: TRBJ2-5; D gene: -; V gene: TRBV15; CDR3 DNA: TGTGCCACCAGCCCGCTCAGGAGAGAGACCCAGTACTTC; CDR3 protein: CATSPLRRETQYF
clone size: -; CDR3 length: 15; J gene: TRBJ2-5; D gene: -; V gene: TRBV29-1; CDR3 DNA: TGCAGCGTTGAAGTGAGGCATCGAGTCCAAGAGACCCAGTACTTC; CDR3 protein: CSVEVRHRVQETQYF
clone size: many; CDR3 length: 15; J gene: TRBJ1-1; D gene: -; V gene: TRBV5-1; CDR3 DNA: TGCGCCAGCAGCTTAACCTTGGTCGAGGACACTGAAGCTTTCTTT; CDR3 protein: CASSLTLVEDTEAFF
clone size: -; CDR3 length: 14; J gene: TRBJ1-1; D gene: -; V gene: TRBV4-2; CDR3 DNA: TGTGCCAGCAGCCTCTACAGGTGGGAAACTGAAGCTTTCTTT; CDR3 protein: CASSLYRWETEAFF
clone size: many; CDR3 length: 14; J gene: TRBJ1-4; D gene: TRBD1; V gene: TRBV5-1; CDR3 DNA: TGCGCCAGCAGCCCGGACAGGGGTATGAAGAAACTGTTTTTT; CDR3 protein: CASSPDRGMKKLFF
clone size: -; CDR3 length: 16; J gene: TRBJ2-7; D gene: TRBD1; V gene: TRBV7-2; CDR3 DNA: TGTGCCAGCAGCTTTGGCCTCCGGGACAGGGGCGGCGAGCAGTACTTC; CDR3 protein: CASSFGLRDRGGEQYF
clone size: -; CDR3 length: 15; J gene: TRBJ2-1; D gene: TRBD2; V gene: TRBV4-3; CDR3 DNA: TGCGCCAGCAGCCCACGACTAGCGACCTACAATGGGCAGTTCTTC; CDR3 protein: CASSPRLATYNGQFF
clone size: many; CDR3 length: 12; J gene: TRBJ2-3; D gene: TRBD1; V gene: TRBV5-6; CDR3 DNA: TGTGCCAGCAGGGCAGGGGGTAATACGCAGTATTTT; CDR3 protein: CASRAGGNTQYF
clone size: few; CDR3 length: 13; J gene: TRBJ1-2; D gene: -; V gene: TRBV7-6; CDR3 DNA: TGTGCCAGCAGCAGGGGTAGGGACTATGGCTACACCTTC; CDR3 protein: CASSRGRDYGYTF
clone size: few; CDR3 length: 15; J gene: TRBJ2-1; D gene: -; V gene: TRBV5-1; CDR3 DNA: TGCGCCAGCAGCTTGGTGTCCGGACAGTACAATGAGCAGTTCTTC; CDR3 protein: CASSLVSGQYNEQFF
clone size: few; CDR3 length: 13; J gene: TRBJ2-7; D gene: -; V gene: TRBV7-2; CDR3 DNA: TGTGCCAGCAGCTTAGAAGCAGGGCTCGAGCAGTACTTC; CDR3 protein: CASSLEAGLEQYF
clone size: few; CDR3 length: 13; J gene: TRBJ1-1; D gene: TRBD1; V gene: TRBV10-2; CDR3 DNA: TGCGCCACCCTAGACAGGGGGAACACTGAAGCTTTCTTT; CDR3 protein: CATLDRGNTEAFF
clone size: many; CDR3 length: 16; J gene: TRBJ2-1; D gene: -; V gene: TRBV11-1; CDR3 DNA: TGTGCCAGCAGCGAGGAACTGACCCCCCCCTACAATGAGCAGTTCTTC; CDR3 protein: CASSEELTPPYNEQFF
clone size: -; CDR3 length: 15; J gene: TRBJ2-3; D gene: TRBD2; V gene: TRBV9; CDR3 DNA: TGTGCCAGCAGCGCCCCGGGACTAGCGGGTGATACGCAGTATTTT; CDR3 protein: CASSAPGLAGDTQYF
clone size: -; CDR3 length: 17; J gene: TRBJ2-1; D gene: -; V gene: TRBV6-2/TRBV6-3; CDR3 DNA: TGTGCCAGCAGTTACTCGGGACCTAGGAGCTCCTACAATGAGCAGTTCTTC; CDR3 protein: CASSYSGPRSSYNEQFF
clone size: -; CDR3 length: 14; J gene: TRBJ2-7; D gene: -; V gene: TRBV5-6; CDR3 DNA: TGTGCCAGCAGCCATGGAGGCAGTAGCTACGAGCAGTACTTC; CDR3 protein: CASSHGGSSYEQYF
clone size: many; CDR3 length: 15; J gene: TRBJ2-1; D gene: TRBD2; V gene: TRBV5-1; CDR3 DNA: TGCGCCAGCAGCAAGACTAGCGGGCTCTACAATGAGCAGTTCTTC; CDR3 protein: CASSKTSGLYNEQFF
clone size: few; CDR3 length: 17; J gene: TRBJ2-7; D gene: TRBD1; V gene: TRBV5-1; CDR3 DNA: TGCGCCAGCAGCTTGGCAAAGAGGGGACAGGGACCCTACGAGCAGTACTTC; CDR3 protein: CASSLAKRGQGPYEQYF
clone size: few; CDR3 length: 17; J gene: TRBJ2-7; D gene: -; V gene: TRBV10-3; CDR3 DNA: TGTGCCATCAGCGAGCCGATTCTAGCGAATAATCCCTACGAGCAGTACTTC; CDR3 protein: CAISEPILANNPYEQYF
clone size: -; CDR3 length: 13; J gene: TRBJ1-2; D gene: TRBD1; V gene: TRBV12-3/TRBV12-4; CDR3 DNA: TGTGCCAGCAGTCCGGGACAGGCCTATGGCTACACCTTC; CDR3 protein: CASSPGQAYGYTF
clone size: few; CDR3 length: 14; J gene: TRBJ2-3; D gene: TRBD2; V gene: TRBV5-1; CDR3 DNA: TGCGCCAGCAGCCCTGGGACTAGCGGGAATACGCAGTATTTT; CDR3 protein: CASSPGTSGNTQYF
clone size: many; CDR3 length: 11; J gene: TRBJ1-2; D gene: -; V gene: TRBV12-3/TRBV12-4; CDR3 DNA: TGTGCCAGCCTGGGGAAGGGCGGCTACACCTTC; CDR3 protein: CASLGKGGYTF
clone size: -; CDR3 length: 14; J gene: TRBJ1-2; D gene: -; V gene: TRBV28; CDR3 DNA: TGTGCCACCCGCGCGACGGGGGCCAACTATGGCTACACCTTC; CDR3 protein: CATRATGANYGYTF